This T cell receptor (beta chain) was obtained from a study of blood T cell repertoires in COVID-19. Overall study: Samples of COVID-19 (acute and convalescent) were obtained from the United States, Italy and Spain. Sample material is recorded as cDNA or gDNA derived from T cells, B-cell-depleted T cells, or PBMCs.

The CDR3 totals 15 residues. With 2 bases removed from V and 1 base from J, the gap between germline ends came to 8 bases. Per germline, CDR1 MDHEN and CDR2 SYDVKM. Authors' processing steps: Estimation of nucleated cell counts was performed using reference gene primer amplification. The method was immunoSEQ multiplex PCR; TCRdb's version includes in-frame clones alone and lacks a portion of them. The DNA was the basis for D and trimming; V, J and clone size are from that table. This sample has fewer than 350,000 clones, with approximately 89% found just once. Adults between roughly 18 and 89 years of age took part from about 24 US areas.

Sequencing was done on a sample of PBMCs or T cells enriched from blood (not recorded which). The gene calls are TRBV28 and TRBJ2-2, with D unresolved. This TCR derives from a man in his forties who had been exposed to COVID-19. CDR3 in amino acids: CASSLLSLNTGELFF. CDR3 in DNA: TGTGCCAGCAGTTTACTTAGCCTGAACACCGGGGAGCTGTTTTTT.